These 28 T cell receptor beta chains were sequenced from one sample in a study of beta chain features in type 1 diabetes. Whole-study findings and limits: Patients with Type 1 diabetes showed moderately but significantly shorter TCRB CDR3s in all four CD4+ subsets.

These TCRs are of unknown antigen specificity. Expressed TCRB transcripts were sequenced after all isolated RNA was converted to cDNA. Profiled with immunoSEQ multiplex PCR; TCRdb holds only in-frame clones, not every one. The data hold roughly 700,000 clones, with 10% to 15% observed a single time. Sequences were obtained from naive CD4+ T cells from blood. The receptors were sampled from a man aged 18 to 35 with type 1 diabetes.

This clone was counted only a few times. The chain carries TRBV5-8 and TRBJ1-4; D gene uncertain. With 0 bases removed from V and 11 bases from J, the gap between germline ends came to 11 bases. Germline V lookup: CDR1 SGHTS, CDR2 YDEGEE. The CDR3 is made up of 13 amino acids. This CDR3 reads CASSLGQREKLFF. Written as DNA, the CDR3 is TGTGCCAGCAGCTTGGGTCAACGGGAGAAACTGTTTTTT.

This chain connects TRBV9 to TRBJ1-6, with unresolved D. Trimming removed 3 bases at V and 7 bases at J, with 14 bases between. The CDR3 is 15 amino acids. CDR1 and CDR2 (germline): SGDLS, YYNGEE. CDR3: CASSGTHKENSPLHF. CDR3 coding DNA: TGTGCCAGCAGCGGGACCCACAAGGAAAATTCACCCCTCCACTTT.

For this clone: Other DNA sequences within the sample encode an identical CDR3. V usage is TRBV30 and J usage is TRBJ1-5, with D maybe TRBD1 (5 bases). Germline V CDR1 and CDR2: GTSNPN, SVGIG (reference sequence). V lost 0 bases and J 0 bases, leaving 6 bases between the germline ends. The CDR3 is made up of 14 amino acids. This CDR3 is CAWSVGVSNQPQHF. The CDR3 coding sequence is TGTGCCTGGAGTGTGGGGGTTAGCAATCAGCCCCAGCATTTT.

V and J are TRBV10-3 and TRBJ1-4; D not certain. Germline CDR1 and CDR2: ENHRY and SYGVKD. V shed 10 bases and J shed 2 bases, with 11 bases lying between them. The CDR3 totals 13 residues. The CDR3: CATRFGTNEKLFF. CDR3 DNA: TGTGCCACCAGGTTTGGGACTAATGAAAAACTGTTTTTT.

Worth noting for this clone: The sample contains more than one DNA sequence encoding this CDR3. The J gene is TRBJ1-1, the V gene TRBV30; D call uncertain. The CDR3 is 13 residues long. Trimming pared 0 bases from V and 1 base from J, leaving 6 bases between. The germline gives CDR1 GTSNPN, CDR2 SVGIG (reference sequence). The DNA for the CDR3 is TGTGCCTGGAGTGTACGGAGGAACACTGAAGCTTTCTTT. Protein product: CAWSVRRNTEAFF.

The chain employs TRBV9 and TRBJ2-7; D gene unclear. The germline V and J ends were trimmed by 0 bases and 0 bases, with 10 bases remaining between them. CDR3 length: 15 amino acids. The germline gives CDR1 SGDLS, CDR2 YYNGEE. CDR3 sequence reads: CASSVGDTHSYEQYF. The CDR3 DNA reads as TGTGCCAGCAGCGTAGGAGACACCCACTCCTACGAGCAGTACTTC.

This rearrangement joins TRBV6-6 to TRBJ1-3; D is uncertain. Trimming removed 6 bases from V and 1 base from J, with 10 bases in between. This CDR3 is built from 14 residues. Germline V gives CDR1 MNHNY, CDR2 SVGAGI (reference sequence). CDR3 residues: CASRGSGSGNTIYF. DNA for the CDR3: TGTGCCAGCAGGGGATCGGGTTCTGGAAACACCATATATTTT.

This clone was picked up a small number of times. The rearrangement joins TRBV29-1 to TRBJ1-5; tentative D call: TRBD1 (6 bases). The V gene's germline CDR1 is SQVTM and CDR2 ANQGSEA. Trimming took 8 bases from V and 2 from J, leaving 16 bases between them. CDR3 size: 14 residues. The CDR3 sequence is CSFRQADGNQPQHF. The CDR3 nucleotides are TGCAGCTTCAGACAGGCGGACGGCAATCAGCCCCAGCATTTT.

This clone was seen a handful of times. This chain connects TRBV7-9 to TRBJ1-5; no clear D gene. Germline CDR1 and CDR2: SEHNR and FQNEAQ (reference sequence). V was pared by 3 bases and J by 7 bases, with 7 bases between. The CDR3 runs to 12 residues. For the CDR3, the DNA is TGTGCCAGCAGCTTCGAGGAGCAGCCCCAGCATTTT. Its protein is CASSFEEQPQHF.

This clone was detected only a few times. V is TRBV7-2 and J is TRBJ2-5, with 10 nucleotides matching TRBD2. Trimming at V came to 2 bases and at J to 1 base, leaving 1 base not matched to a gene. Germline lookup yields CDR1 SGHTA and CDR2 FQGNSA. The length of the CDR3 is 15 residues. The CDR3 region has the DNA TGTGCCAGCAGCTTACAGCGGGGGGGCCAAGAGACCCAGTACTTC. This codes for CASSLQRGGQETQYF.

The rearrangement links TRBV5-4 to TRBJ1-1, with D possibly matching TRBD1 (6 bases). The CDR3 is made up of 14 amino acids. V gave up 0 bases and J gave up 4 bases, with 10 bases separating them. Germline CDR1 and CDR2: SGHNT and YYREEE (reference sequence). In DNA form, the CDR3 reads TGTGCCAGCAGCTTGGCAGGGGCTCGCACTGAAGCTTTCTTT. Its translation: CASSLAGARTEAFF.

CDR3 coding DNA: TGTGCCAGCAGTCCCGGGGCAGCTAGCACAGATACGCAGTATTTT. It encodes CASSPGAASTDTQYF. V usage is TRBV28 and J usage is TRBJ2-3; D could derive from TRBD1 or TRBD2 (5 bases each). V was clipped by 5 bases and J by 0 bases, with 12 bases between them. The CDR3 runs 15 residues. Germline values: CDR1 MDHEN, CDR2 SYDVKM.

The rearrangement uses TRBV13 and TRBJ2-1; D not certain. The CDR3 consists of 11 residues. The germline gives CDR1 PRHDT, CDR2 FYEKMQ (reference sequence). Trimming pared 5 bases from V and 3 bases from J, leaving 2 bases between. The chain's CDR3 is CASSIYNEQFF. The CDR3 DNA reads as TGTGCCAGCAGCATCTACAATGAGCAGTTCTTC.

In DNA form, the CDR3 reads TGCGCCAGCAGCCAAGAACGGACAGGGGATCTTGAAAAACTGTTTTTT. It translates to CASSQERTGDLEKLFF. The V and J genes are TRBV4-1 and TRBJ1-4; 9 nucleotides align to TRBD1. Per the germline V gene, CDR1 is MGHRA and CDR2 is YSYEKL. V shed 0 bases and J 7 bases; nucleotides not matched to a gene: 6. The CDR3 is 16 residues long.

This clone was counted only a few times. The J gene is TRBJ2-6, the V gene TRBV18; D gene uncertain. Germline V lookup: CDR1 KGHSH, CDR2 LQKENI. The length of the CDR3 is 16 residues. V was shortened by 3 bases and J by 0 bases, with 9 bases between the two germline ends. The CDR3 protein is CASSPSLTSGANVLTF. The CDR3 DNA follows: TGTGCCAGCTCACCGAGTCTAACCTCTGGGGCCAACGTCCTGACTTTC.

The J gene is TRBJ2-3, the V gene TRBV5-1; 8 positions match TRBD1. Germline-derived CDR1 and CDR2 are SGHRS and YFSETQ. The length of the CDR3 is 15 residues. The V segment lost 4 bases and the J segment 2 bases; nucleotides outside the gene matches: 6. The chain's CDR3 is CASSVGTGDTDTQYF. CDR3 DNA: TGCGCCAGCAGCGTTGGGACAGGCGACACAGATACGCAGTATTTT. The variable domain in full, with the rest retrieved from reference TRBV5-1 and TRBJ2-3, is KAGVTQTPRYLIKTRGQQVTLSCSPISGHRSVSWYQQTPGQGLQFLFEYFSETQRNKGNFPGRFSGRQFSNSRSEMNVSTLELGDSALYLCASSVGTGDTDTQYFGPGTRLTVL.

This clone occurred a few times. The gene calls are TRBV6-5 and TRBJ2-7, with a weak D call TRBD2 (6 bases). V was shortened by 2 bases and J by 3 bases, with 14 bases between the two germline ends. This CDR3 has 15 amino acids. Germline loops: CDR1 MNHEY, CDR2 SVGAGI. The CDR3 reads CASSYEASVFYEQYF. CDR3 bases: TGTGCCAGCAGTTACGAGGCTAGCGTTTTCTACGAGCAGTACTTC.

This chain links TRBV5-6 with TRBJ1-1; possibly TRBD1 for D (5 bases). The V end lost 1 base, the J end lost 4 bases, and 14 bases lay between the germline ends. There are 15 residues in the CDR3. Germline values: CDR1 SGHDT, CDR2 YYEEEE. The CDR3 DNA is TGTGCCAGCAGCTTGTCCCCAGGGAGTAGCACTGAAGCTTTCTTT. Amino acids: CASSLSPGSSTEAFF.

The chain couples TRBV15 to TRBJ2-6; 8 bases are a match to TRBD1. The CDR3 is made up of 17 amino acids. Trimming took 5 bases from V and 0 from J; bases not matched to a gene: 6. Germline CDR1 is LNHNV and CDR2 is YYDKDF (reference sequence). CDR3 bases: TGTGCCACCAGCCGGGGACAGGATTCCTCTGGGGCCAACGTCCTGACTTTC. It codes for CATSRGQDSSGANVLTF.

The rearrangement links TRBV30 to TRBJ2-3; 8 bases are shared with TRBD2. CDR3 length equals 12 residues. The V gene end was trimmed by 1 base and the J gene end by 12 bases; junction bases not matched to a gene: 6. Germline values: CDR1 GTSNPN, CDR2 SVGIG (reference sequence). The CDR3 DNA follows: TGTGCCTGGAGTGGGGGACTAGGTCTCCAGTATTTT. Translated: CAWSGGLGLQYF.

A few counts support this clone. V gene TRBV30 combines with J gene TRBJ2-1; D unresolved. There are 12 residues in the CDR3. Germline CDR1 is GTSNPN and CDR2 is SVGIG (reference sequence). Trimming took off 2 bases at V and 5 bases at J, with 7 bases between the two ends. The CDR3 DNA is TGTGCCTGGAGTTGGGATAACAATGAGCAGTTCTTC. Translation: CAWSWDNNEQFF.

The CDR3, as DNA: TGTGCCAGCAGTGACGTAGATACGCAGTATTTT. Residues: CASSDVDTQYF. The rearrangement joins TRBV6-1 to TRBJ2-3; the D is unclear. Trimming cost V 3 bases and J 5 bases, with 3 bases left between them. The CDR3 consists of 11 residues. Germline CDR1 reads MNHNS; CDR2 reads SASEGT.

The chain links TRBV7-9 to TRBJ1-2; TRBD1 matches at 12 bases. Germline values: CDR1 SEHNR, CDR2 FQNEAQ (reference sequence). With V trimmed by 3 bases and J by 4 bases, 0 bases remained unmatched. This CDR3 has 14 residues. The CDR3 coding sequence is TGTGCCAGCAGCTTGGGACAGGGGGCCTATGGCTACACCTTC. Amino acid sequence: CASSLGQGAYGYTF.

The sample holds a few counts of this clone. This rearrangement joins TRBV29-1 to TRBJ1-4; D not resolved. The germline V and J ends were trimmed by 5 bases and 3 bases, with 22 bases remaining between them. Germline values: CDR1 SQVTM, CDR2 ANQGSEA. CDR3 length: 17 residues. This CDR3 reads CSVPPYSVSPSNEKLFF. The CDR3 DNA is TGCAGCGTTCCACCCTACAGCGTTTCTCCGTCTAATGAAAAACTGTTTTTT.

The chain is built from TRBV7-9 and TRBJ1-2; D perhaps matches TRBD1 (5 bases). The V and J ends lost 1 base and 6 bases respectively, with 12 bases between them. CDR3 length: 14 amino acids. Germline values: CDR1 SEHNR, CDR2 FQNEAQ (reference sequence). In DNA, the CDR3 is TGTGCCAGCAGCTTAGAGGTGCCAGGGAATGGCTACACCTTC. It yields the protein CASSLEVPGNGYTF.

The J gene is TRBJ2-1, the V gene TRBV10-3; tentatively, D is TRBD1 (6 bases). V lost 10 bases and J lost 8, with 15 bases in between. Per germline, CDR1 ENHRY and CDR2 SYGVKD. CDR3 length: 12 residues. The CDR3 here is CATEDPGDEQFF. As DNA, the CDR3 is TGTGCCACAGAAGACCCAGGGGATGAGCAGTTCTTC.

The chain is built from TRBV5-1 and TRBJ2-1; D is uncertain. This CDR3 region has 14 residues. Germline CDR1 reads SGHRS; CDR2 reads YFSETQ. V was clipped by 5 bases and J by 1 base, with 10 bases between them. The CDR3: CASRTMSSYNEQFF. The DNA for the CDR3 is TGCGCCAGCAGAACGATGAGTTCCTACAATGAGCAGTTCTTC.

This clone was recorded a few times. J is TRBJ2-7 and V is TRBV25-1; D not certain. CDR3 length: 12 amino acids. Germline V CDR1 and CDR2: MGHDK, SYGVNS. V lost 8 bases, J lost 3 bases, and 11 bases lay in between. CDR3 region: CASSDGDYEQYF. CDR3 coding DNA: TGTGCCAGCTCGGACGGTGACTACGAGCAGTACTTC.